The 30 T cell receptor beta chains in this list originate from one sample, sequenced in a study of cytomegalovirus exposure and HLA in healthy donors. Both 60 Vbeta primers and 13 Jbeta primers went into the PCR. Here immunoSEQ multiplex PCR was the method, and the copy in TCRdb shows in-frame clones only, minus some. In the table there are around 130,000 clones, about 80% of which are singletons. Sequencing input: PBMCs. These TCRs come from a woman in her forties in good health and CMV-seronegative.

The rearrangement joins TRBV7-9 to TRBJ2-7; D perhaps matches TRBD2 (6 bases). Trimming removed 5 bases at V and 0 bases at J, with 11 bases between. The CDR3 has 14 residues. In germline, CDR1 is SEHNR, CDR2 FQNEAQ (reference sequence). The CDR3 DNA follows: TGTGCCAGCAGCCCGGGAGTACCCTCCTACGAGCAGTACTTC. It specifies CASSPGVPSYEQYF.

This clone showed up just once. This rearrangement joins TRBV7-9 to TRBJ1-1, with TRBD1 matching 10 bases. CDR3 length: 17 residues. V trimming: 0 bases; J trimming: 0 bases; junction bases outside the gene matches: 4. The germline gives CDR1 SEHNR, CDR2 FQNEAQ (reference sequence). Written as DNA, the CDR3 is TGTGCCAGCAGCTTAGCAGACAGGGGGCTCTTGAACACTGAAGCTTTCTTT. Translation gives CASSLADRGLLNTEAFF.

This clone was seen just once. The chain joins TRBV5-4 to TRBJ2-7, with 9 nucleotides matching TRBD2. J was trimmed by 7 bases and V by 0 bases; bases with no gene match: 17. Per the germline V gene, CDR1 is SGHNT and CDR2 is YYREEE (reference sequence). CDR3 length: 18 residues. The CDR3 region is CASSLGWAGTSPPREQYF. CDR3 DNA sequence: TGTGCCAGCAGCTTGGGTTGGGCAGGGACTAGCCCCCCTCGGGAGCAGTACTTC. Variable domain in full (rest from reference TRBV5-4 and TRBJ2-7): ETGVTQSPTHLIKTRGQQVTLRCSSQSGHNTVSWYQQALGQGPQFIFQYYREEENGRGNFPPRFSGLQFPNYSSELNVNALELDDSALYLCASSLGWAGTSPPREQYFGPGTRLTVT.

In its sample, this clone was seen once. This chain links TRBV7-6 with TRBJ1-3; TRBD1 matches 8 bases. CDR1 and CDR2 from the germline V gene are SGHVS and FNYEAQ. Trimming removed 1 base from V and 0 bases from J; junction bases left unmatched: 8. CDR3 length equals 18 residues. This CDR3 reads CASSLEQGVPGSGNTIYF. CDR3 DNA: TGTGCCAGCAGCTTAGAACAGGGGGTACCAGGCTCTGGAAACACCATATATTTT.

This clone has just one count. The chain links TRBV18 to TRBJ2-7; 7 bases align to TRBD2. Unmatched junction bases numbered 2, after V lost 6 bases and J lost 3 bases. The length of the CDR3 is 12 residues. CDR1 is KGHSH, CDR2 LQKENI, per germline. The CDR3 nucleotides read TGTGCCAGCTCGTCTAGCGGCTACGAGCAGTACTTC. Protein: CASSSSGYEQYF.

The CDR3 here is CASSEEGRGGEKLFF. CDR3 bases: TGTGCCAGCAGTGAAGAGGGGCGGGGGGGGGAAAAACTGTTTTTT. The gene calls are TRBV6-1 and TRBJ1-4, with D tentatively TRBD1 (5 bases). This CDR3 has 15 amino acids. Germline CDR1 and CDR2: MNHNS and SASEGT. Trimming shortened V by 1 base and J by 8 bases, and 14 bases separated the two germline ends.

This clone was picked up one time. The chain combines TRBV27 with TRBJ2-1; tentative D call: TRBD1 (8 bases). The CDR3 covers 14 residues. V was clipped by 6 bases and J by 3 bases, with 12 bases between them. Germline V gene data show CDR1 as MNHEY and CDR2 as SMNVEV (reference sequence). The CDR3 spells CASSNRGGYNEQFF. In DNA form, the CDR3 reads TGTGCCAGCAGCAACAGGGGGGGCTACAATGAGCAGTTCTTC.

This clone was observed a handful of times. This sequence joins TRBV4-3 and TRBJ1-6, with D unclear. The CDR3 consists of 18 residues. Trimming left V 0 bases short and J 2 bases short, with 14 bases between. From germline, CDR1 is LGHNA and CDR2 YSLEER. The chain's CDR3 is CASSQDGGRGAYNSPLHF. The CDR3 DNA is TGCGCCAGCAGCCAAGATGGCGGTCGAGGAGCCTATAATTCACCCCTCCACTTT.

The rearrangement joins TRBV9 to TRBJ2-3; 8 bases are a match to TRBD2. CDR3 length: 17 amino acids. The ends lost 3 bases at V and 0 bases at J; junction bases unmatched: 9. Germline V gene sequence: CDR1 SGDLS, CDR2 YYNGEE. The CDR3 bases are TGTGCCAGCAGCGCCCGGGGGGGCGGAACTAGCACAGATACGCAGTATTTT. It is translated as CASSARGGGTSTDTQYF.

The chain combines TRBV6-1 with TRBJ2-5, with D possibly matching TRBD1 (6 bases). The J call is uncertain, as TRBJ2-7 better fits the DNA end. The CDR3 extends over 12 amino acids. Germline V gene sequence: CDR1 MNHNS, CDR2 SASEGT. This chain's CDR3 is CANGRDTNEQYF. The CDR3 region has the DNA TGTGCCAACGGACGGGACACCAACGAGCAGTACTTC.

The rearrangement uses TRBV6-1 and TRBJ1-2, with a possible D match to TRBD1 (5 bases). The CDR3 is 12 residues long. Germline V gene lookup returns CDR1 MNHNS and CDR2 SASEGT. V dropped 7 bases and J dropped 1 base, with 7 bases sitting between them. CDR3 DNA sequence: TGTGCCAGCAACAGGATTAACTATGGCTACACCTTC. It translates to CASNRINYGYTF.

This chain joins TRBV5-8 and TRBJ2-7; 12 nucleotides agree with TRBD2. The CDR3 has 15 residues. The V gene end was trimmed by 2 bases and the J gene end by 5 bases; junction bases not matched to a gene: 5. Germline values: CDR1 SGHTS, CDR2 YDEGEE. CDR3 amino acids: CASSFGTSGLNEQYF. In DNA form, the CDR3 reads TGTGCCAGCAGCTTTGGGACTAGCGGGCTCAACGAGCAGTACTTC.

The chain uses TRBV6-5 and TRBJ1-2; 8 bases are shared with TRBD1. The CDR3 contains 16 residues. V lost 0 bases and J lost 7; bases outside the gene matches: 10. Germline V gives CDR1 MNHEY, CDR2 SVGAGI. The CDR3 DNA is TGTGCCAGCAGTTACTCGGGGCAGGGGGCACTTTCTGGCTACACCTTC. Protein: CASSYSGQGALSGYTF.

This clone has only a few counts. The V call is TRBV6-5, the J call TRBJ1-6; TRBD1 matches at 7 bases. Unmatched junction bases numbered 9, after V lost 7 bases and J lost 9 bases. Germline loops: CDR1 MNHEY, CDR2 SVGAGI. The CDR3 covers 14 residues. The CDR3 DNA reads as TGTGCCAGCACCCTTACAGGGGACCTTTCACCCCTCCACTTT. Amino acids: CASTLTGDLSPLHF.

The chain carries TRBV7-9 and TRBJ1-6; 10 bases agree with TRBD1. Trimming cost V 5 bases and J 14 bases; bases outside gene matches: 9. Germline CDR1 SEHNR, CDR2 FQNEAQ (reference sequence). The CDR3 is 14 residues long. The CDR3 loop reads CASSHRDRGASLHF. The CDR3 DNA sequence: TGTGCCAGCAGCCACCGGGACAGGGGTGCATCCCTCCACTTT.

This clone appeared a single time. The V and J genes are TRBV6-1 and TRBJ2-5; D gene uncertain. Per the germline V gene, CDR1 is MNHNS and CDR2 is SASEGT. With 2 bases removed from V and 0 bases from J, the gap between germline ends came to 4 bases. The CDR3 has 13 amino acids. This CDR3 reads CASSERYQETQYF. For the CDR3, the DNA is TGTGCCAGCAGTGAACGGTACCAAGAGACCCAGTACTTC.

This clone is a singleton in its sample. V usage is TRBV2 and J usage is TRBJ2-5, with unresolved D. The J call is uncertain, as TRBJ2-7 better fits the DNA end. There are 12 residues in the CDR3. Germline V gene lookup returns CDR1 SNHLY and CDR2 FYNNEI. The CDR3 sequence is CASSEGSVEQYF. The DNA for the CDR3 is TGTGCCAGCAGTGAAGGGTCGGTCGAGCAGTACTTC.

The chain has TRBV2 and TRBJ2-5; 7 nucleotides line up with TRBD2. The J call may be incorrect, as the DNA end agrees better with TRBJ2-7. This CDR3 comprises 12 residues. Germline V gene sequence: CDR1 SNHLY, CDR2 FYNNEI. The chain's CDR3 is CASSEPGGEQYF. In DNA form, the CDR3 reads TGTGCCAGCAGTGAACCGGGAGGCGAGCAGTACTTC.

To note about this clone: The same CDR3 can be traced to other DNA sequences in this sample. CDR3 protein: CASSLVRGPEAFF. CDR3 coding DNA: TGCGCCAGCAGCTTGGTCCGAGGTCCTGAAGCTTTCTTT. The rearrangement links TRBV5-1 to TRBJ1-1; D remains ambiguous. Germline V lookup: CDR1 SGHRS, CDR2 YFSETQ. This CDR3 contains 13 residues. V was shortened by 0 bases and J by 6 bases, with 9 bases between the two germline ends.

The sample holds one count of this clone. The chain carries TRBV6-1 and TRBJ2-5; TRBD2 agrees at 8 bases. This CDR3 region has 14 residues. The V and J ends lost 10 bases and 5 bases, in that order; junction bases with no gene match: 12. Germline-derived CDR1 and CDR2 are MNHNS and SASEGT. This chain's CDR3 is CATTPGLGDETQYF. In nucleotides, the CDR3 is TGTGCCACCACTCCGGGACTAGGAGATGAGACCCAGTACTTC.

This clone was detected only once. The chain couples TRBV9 to TRBJ2-3; 9 nucleotides agree with TRBD2. Trimming removed 4 bases from V and 3 bases from J; junction bases left unmatched: 6. The CDR3 runs to 15 residues. Germline CDR1 reads SGDLS; CDR2 reads YYNGEE. The CDR3 nucleotides are TGTGCCAGCAGCCCCACCCTAGCGGGGACAGATACGCAGTATTTT. Protein sequence: CASSPTLAGTDTQYF.

The CDR3 loop reads CASSYSQGENTEAFF. In DNA, the CDR3 is TGTGCCAGCAGTTACTCACAGGGGGAGAACACTGAAGCTTTCTTT. The chain couples TRBV6-5 to TRBJ1-1; 8 nucleotides agree with TRBD1. CDR1 and CDR2 (germline): MNHEY, SVGAGI. This CDR3 is 15 amino acids long. V was clipped by 0 bases and J by 1 base; unmatched bases: 1.

The chain couples TRBV6-6 to TRBJ1-1; D gene ambiguous. CDR1 and CDR2 (germline): MNHNY, SVGAGI (reference sequence). The CDR3 length is 13 residues. With 5 bases removed from V and 2 bases from J, the gap between germline ends came to 9 bases. The chain's CDR3 is CASSPTVNTEAFF. The CDR3 nucleotides read TGTGCCAGCAGTCCCACGGTTAACACTGAAGCTTTCTTT.

This clone was seen a few times. V is TRBV6-6 and J is TRBJ1-1, with D perhaps TRBD1 (6 bases). V was clipped by 7 bases and J by 1 base, with 10 bases between them. The CDR3 totals 13 residues. Germline lookup yields CDR1 MNHNY and CDR2 SVGAGI (reference sequence). The CDR3 loop reads CASIVQGNTEAFF. CDR3 coding DNA: TGTGCCAGCATTGTACAGGGGAACACTGAAGCTTTCTTT.

V is TRBV28 and J is TRBJ1-5; D may be TRBD1 (5 bases). This CDR3 has 14 amino acids. Germline CDR1 is MDHEN and CDR2 is SYDVKM. Trimming stripped 2 bases from V and 4 bases from J, with 9 bases between. Here the CDR3 DNA reads TGTGCCAGCAGTTTACAAAACAGGAATCAGCCCCAGCATTTT. Translated: CASSLQNRNQPQHF.

This clone appeared once. CDR3 sequence: CSVSGQAQETQYF. The CDR3 DNA is TGCAGCGTCTCGGGACAGGCTCAAGAGACCCAGTACTTC. The chain joins TRBV29-1 to TRBJ2-5, with TRBD1 identical over 8 bases. The germline CDR1 and CDR2 sequences are SQVTM and ANQGSEA. The CDR3 loop spans 13 amino acids. Trimming at V came to 6 bases and at J to 2 bases, leaving 5 bases not matched to a gene.

This chain links TRBV6-6 with TRBJ1-3; D is possibly TRBD1 (6 bases). Per the germline V gene, CDR1 is MNHNY and CDR2 is SVGAGI (reference sequence). This CDR3 has 14 residues. Trimming stripped 2 bases from V and 4 bases from J, with 9 bases between. The CDR3 here is CASSYTGSGNTIYF. As DNA, the CDR3 is TGTGCCAGCAGTTACACAGGGTCCGGAAACACCATATATTTT.

This rearrangement joins TRBV28 to TRBJ2-7; 9 bases line up with TRBD1. V dropped 6 bases and J dropped 0; count of bases not matched to a gene: 3. This CDR3 is built from 14 residues. Germline assignment: CDR1 MDHEN and CDR2 SYDVKM. CDR3 loop: CASRRTGASYEQYF. In DNA, the CDR3 is TGTGCCAGCAGGAGGACAGGGGCCTCCTACGAGCAGTACTTC.

CDR3 sequence: CASSYFRRNRRTEAFF. The CDR3 nucleotides read TGTGCCAGCAGTTACTTCCGCCGGAACAGGAGAACTGAAGCTTTCTTT. The chain joins TRBV6-5 to TRBJ1-1; possibly TRBD1 for D (5 bases). Trimming took 1 base from V and 5 from J, leaving 17 bases between them. The germline CDR1 and CDR2 sequences are MNHEY and SVGAGI. There are 16 residues in the CDR3.

The rearrangement links TRBV7-3 to TRBJ1-6, with D possibly matching TRBD1 (6 bases). The CDR3 sequence is 14 residues long. Germline CDR1 SGHTA, CDR2 FQGTGA. V was trimmed by 5 bases and J by 10 bases, leaving 15 bases between them. For the CDR3, the DNA is TGTGCCAGCAGCGCGGGGGGGGCAGGGTCACCCCTCCACTTT. Its translation: CASSAGGAGSPLHF.